This T cell receptor beta chain was captured in a study of T cells after yellow fever vaccination. This clonotype has a count of ten or more. TCRdb fed the 5' RACE reads into MiXCR, producing one record per CDR3 protein. Altogether about 260,000 distinct CDR3 sequences are present, roughly 4% being singletons, with the ten largest covering under 20%. Germline V lookup: CDR1 SGHKS, CDR2 YYEKEE (reference sequence). CDR3 length equals 14 residues. Trimming cost V 2 bases and J 2 bases, with 7 bases left between them. The V gene is TRBV5-5, the J gene TRBJ2-2; D is unclear. The sequence derives from a man aged 18 to 30 who received the YFV17D yellow fever vaccine. The sample here was PBMCs, taken 15 days after the yellow fever booster vaccination. This CDR3 reads CASSFWQNTGELFF. The CDR3 bases are TGTGCCAGCAGCTTTTGGCAAAACACCGGGGAGCTGTTTTTT.